The T cell receptor (beta chain) described here comes from a study of T-cell reconstitution after alpha-beta-depleted transplantation in children. General study findings and limits: Where some patients showed high TCRbeta diversity at day 60, it came from recipient T cells and thymic progenitors that had survived.

Notes on this clonotype: As yet, its antigen is unknown.

Construction of the TCRbeta library involved unique molecular identifiers. TCRdb reprocessed the PCR reads with MiXCR, giving one entry per CDR3 protein. The sample lists about 980,000 distinct CDR3 sequences; roughly 31% were seen once. Germline V gives CDR1 SEHNR, CDR2 FQNEAQ (reference sequence). The CDR3 runs to 16 residues. Trimming left V 1 base short and J 1 base short, with 13 bases between. The J gene is TRBJ1-1, the V gene TRBV7-9; D may be TRBD1 (6 bases). The specimen comprised PBMCs, mostly from graft donor cells, sampled 360 days after TCRalphabeta/CD19-depleted stem cell transplant. The source of this sequence is a boy younger than two who had a stem cell transplant for SCID, so the T cells may come from the graft donor. Here the CDR3 DNA reads TGTGCCAGCAGCTTAGGGCGGGGGGCCTCGAACACTGAAGCTTTCTTT. As protein: CASSLGRGASNTEAFF. Full variable domain (missing parts from reference TRBV7-9 and TRBJ1-1): DTGVSQNPRHKITKRGQNVTFRCDPISEHNRLYWYRQTLGQGPEFLTYFQNEAQLEKSRLLSDRFSAERPKGSFSTLEIQRTEQGDSAMYLCASSLGRGASNTEAFFGQGTRLTVV.